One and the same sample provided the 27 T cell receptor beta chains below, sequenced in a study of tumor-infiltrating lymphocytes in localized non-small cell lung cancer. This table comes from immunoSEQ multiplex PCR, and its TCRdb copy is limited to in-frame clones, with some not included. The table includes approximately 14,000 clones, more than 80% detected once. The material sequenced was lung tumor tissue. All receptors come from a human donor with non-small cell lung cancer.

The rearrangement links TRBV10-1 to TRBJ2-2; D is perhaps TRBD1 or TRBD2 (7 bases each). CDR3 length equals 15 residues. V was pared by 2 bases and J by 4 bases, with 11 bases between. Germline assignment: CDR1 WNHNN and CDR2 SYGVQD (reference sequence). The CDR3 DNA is TGCGCCAGCAGTGAGGGGGGGGACAGCACCGGGGAGCTGTTTTTT. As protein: CASSEGGDSTGELFF.

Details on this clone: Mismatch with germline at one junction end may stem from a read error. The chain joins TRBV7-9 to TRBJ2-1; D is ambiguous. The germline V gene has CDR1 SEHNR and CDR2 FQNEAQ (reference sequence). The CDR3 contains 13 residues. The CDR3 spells CASSLGSSNEQFF. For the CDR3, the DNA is TGTGCCAGCAGCTTAGGTTCCTCCAATGAGCAGTTCTTC.

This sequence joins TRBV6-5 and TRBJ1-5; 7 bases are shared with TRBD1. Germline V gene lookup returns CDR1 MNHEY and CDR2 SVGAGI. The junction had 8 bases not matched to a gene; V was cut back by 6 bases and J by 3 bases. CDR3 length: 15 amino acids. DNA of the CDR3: TGTGCCAGCAGGCGACAGGGCGGCTCCAATCAGCCCCAGCATTTT. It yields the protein CASRRQGGSNQPQHF.

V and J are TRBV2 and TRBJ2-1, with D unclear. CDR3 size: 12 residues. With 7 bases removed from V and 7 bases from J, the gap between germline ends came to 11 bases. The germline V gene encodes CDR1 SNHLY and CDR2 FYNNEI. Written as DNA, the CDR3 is TGTGCCAGCATAAGAGGACGGAATGAGCAGTTCTTC. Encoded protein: CASIRGRNEQFF.

CDR3 bases: TGTGCCAGCAGCTTTCTGCGGGGCATAAGCACAGATACGCAGTATTTT. It codes for CASSFLRGISTDTQYF. The chain has TRBV7-8 and TRBJ2-3, with D perhaps TRBD2 (6 bases). The germline gives CDR1 SGHVS, CDR2 FQNEAQ. V was cut by 3 bases and J by 0 bases, with 13 bases left in between. This CDR3 has 16 residues. Full variable domain (rest looked up from reference TRBV7-8 and TRBJ2-3): GAGVSQSPRYKVAKRGQDVALRCDPISGHVSLFWYQQALGQGPEFLTYFQNEAQLDKSGLPSDRFFAERPEGSVSTLKIQRTQQEDSAVYLCASSFLRGISTDTQYFGPGTRLTVL.

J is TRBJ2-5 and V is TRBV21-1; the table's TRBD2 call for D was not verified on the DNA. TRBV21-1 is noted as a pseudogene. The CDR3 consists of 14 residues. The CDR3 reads CASREGGRQETQYF. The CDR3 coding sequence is TGTGCCAGCAGGGAGGGGGGGCGACAAGAGACCCAGTACTTC.

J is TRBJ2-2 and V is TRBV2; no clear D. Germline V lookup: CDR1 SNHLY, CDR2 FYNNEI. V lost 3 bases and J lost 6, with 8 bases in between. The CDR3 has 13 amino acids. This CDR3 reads CASSDGFAGELFF. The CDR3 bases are TGTGCCAGCAGTGATGGGTTTGCCGGGGAGCTGTTTTTT.

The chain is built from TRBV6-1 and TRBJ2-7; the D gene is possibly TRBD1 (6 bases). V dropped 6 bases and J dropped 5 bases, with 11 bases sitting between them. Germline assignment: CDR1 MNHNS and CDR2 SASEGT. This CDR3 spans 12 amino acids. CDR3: CASRTDRHEQYF. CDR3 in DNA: TGTGCCAGCAGAACCGACAGGCACGAGCAGTACTTC.

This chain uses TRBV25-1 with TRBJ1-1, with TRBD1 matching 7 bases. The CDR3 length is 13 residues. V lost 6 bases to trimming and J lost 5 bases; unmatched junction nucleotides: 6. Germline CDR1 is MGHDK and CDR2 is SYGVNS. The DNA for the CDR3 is TGTGCCAGCAGCCTGACAGGGAGGACTGAAGCTTTCTTT. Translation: CASSLTGRTEAFF. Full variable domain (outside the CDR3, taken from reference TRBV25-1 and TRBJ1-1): EADIYQTPRYLVIGTGKKITLECSQTMGHDKMYWYQQDPGMELHLIHYSYGVNSTEKGDLSSESTVSRIRTEHFPLTLESARPSHTSQYLCASSLTGRTEAFFGQGTRLTVV.

The CDR3 nucleotides are TGTGCCAGCAGGAGATCGAGTGGCGAGACCCAGTACTTC. Amino acids: CASRRSSGETQYF. The chain recombines TRBV2 with TRBJ2-5, with no clear D. This CDR3 spans 13 amino acids. V gave up 6 bases and J gave up 5 bases, with 13 bases separating them. Looked up from germline, CDR1 is SNHLY and CDR2 is FYNNEI.

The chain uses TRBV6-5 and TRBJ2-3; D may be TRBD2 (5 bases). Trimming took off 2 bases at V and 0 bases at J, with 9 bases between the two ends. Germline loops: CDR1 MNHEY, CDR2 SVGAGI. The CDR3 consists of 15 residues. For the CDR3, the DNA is TGTGCCAGCAGTTACCGGGGTTTTAGCACAGATACGCAGTATTTT. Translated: CASSYRGFSTDTQYF.

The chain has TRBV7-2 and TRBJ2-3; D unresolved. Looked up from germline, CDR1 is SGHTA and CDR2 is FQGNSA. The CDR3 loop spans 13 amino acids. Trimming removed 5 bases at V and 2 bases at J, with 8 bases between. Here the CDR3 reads CASSGRNTDTQYF. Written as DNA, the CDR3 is TGTGCCAGCAGCGGACGGAACACAGATACGCAGTATTTT.

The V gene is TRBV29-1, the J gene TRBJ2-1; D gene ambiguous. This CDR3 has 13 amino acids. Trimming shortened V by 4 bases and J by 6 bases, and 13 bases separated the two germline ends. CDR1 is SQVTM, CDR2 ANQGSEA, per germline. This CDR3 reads CSVVGLDGNEQFF. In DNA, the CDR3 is TGCAGCGTTGTGGGTCTAGATGGCAATGAGCAGTTCTTC.

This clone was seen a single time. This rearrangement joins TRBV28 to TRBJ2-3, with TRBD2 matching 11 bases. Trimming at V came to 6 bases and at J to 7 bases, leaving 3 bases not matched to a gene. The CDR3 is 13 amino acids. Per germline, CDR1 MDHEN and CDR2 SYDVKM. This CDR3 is CASSGTSGNTQYF. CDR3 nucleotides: TGTGCCAGCAGCGGGACTAGCGGAAATACGCAGTATTTT. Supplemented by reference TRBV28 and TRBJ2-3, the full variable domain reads DVKVTQSSRYLVKRTGEKVFLECVQDMDHENMFWYRQDPGLGLRLIYFSYDVKMKEKGDIPEGYSVSREKKERFSLILESASTNQTSMYLCASSGTSGNTQYFGPGTRLTVL.

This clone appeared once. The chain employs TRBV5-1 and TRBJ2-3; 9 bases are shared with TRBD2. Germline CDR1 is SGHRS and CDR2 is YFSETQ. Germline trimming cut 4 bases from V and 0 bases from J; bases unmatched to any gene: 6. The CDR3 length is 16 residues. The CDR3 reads CASSRRLAASTDTQYF. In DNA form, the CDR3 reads TGCGCCAGCAGCAGGAGACTAGCGGCTAGCACAGATACGCAGTATTTT.

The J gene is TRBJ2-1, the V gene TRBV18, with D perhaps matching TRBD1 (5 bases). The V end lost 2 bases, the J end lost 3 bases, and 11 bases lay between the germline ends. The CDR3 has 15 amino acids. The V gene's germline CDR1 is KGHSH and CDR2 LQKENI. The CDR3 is CASSPSGRDYNEQFF. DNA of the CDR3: TGTGCCAGCTCACCATCCGGCAGGGACTACAATGAGCAGTTCTTC. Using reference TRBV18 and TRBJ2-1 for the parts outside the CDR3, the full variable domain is NAGVMQNPRHLVRRRGQEARLRCSPMKGHSHVYWYRQLPEEGLKFMVYLQKENIIDESGMPKERFSAEFPKEGPSILRIQQVVRGDSAAYFCASSPSGRDYNEQFFGPGTRLTVL.

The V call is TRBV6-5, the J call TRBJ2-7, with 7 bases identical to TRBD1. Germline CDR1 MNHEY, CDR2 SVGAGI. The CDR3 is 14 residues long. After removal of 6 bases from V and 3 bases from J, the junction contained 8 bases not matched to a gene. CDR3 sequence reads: CASSYETGRYEQYF. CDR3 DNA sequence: TGTGCCAGCAGCTACGAGACAGGGCGCTACGAGCAGTACTTC.

CDR3 protein: CASSVYDRSLGDTIYF. The CDR3 nucleotides are TGTGCCAGCAGCGTATACGACCGGTCCCTGGGGGACACCATATATTTT. The chain joins TRBV9 to TRBJ1-3, with D possibly TRBD1 on 5 matching bases. Trimming took off 1 base at V and 8 bases at J, with 19 bases between the two ends. Per the germline V gene, CDR1 is SGDLS and CDR2 is YYNGEE. The CDR3 runs to 16 residues.

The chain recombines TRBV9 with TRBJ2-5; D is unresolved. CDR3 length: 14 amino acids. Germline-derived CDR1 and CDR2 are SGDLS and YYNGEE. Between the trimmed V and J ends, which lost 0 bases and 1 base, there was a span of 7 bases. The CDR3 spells CASSVGGFQETQYF. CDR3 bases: TGTGCCAGCAGCGTAGGCGGTTTCCAAGAGACCCAGTACTTC.

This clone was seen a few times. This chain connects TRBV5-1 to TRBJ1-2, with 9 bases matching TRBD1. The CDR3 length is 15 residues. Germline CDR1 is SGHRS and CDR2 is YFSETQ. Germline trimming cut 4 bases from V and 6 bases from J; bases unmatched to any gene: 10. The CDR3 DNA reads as TGCGCCAGCAGCCCCGGGACAGGGACTGGGAATGGCTACACCTTC. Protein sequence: CASSPGTGTGNGYTF. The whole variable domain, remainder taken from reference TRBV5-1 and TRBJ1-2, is KAGVTQTPRYLIKTRGQQVTLSCSPISGHRSVSWYQQTPGQGLQFLFEYFSETQRNKGNFPGRFSGRQFSNSRSEMNVSTLELGDSALYLCASSPGTGTGNGYTFGSGTRLTVV.

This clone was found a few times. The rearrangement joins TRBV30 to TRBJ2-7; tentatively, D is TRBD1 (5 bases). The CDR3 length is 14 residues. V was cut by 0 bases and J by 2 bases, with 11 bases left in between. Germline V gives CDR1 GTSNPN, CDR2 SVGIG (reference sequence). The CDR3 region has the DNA TGTGCCTGGAGTGTACAAGGGGTCACCTACGAGCAGTACTTC. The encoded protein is CAWSVQGVTYEQYF.

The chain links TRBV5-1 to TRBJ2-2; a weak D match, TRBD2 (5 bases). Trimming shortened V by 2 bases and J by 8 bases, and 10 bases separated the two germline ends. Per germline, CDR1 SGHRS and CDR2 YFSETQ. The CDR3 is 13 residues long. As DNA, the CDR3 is TGCGCCAGCAGCTTTGAGGGAAGGGGGGAGCTGTTTTTT. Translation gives CASSFEGRGELFF.

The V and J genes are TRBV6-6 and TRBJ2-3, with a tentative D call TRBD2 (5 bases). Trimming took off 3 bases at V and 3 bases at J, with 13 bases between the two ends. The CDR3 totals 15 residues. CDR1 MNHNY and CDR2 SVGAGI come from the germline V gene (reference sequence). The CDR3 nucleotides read TGTGCCAGCAGTTATGGTGGGAGTAGAACAGATACGCAGTATTTT. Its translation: CASSYGGSRTDTQYF.

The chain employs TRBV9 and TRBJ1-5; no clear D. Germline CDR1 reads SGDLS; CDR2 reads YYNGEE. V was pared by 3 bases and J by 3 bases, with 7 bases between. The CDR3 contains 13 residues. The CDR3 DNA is TGTGCCAGCAGCGCCAGTTTCAATCAGCCCCAGCATTTT. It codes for CASSASFNQPQHF.

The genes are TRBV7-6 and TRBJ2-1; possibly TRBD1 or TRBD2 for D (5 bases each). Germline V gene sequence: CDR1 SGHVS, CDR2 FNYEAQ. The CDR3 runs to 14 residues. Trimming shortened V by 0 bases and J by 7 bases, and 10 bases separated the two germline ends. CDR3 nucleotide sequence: TGTGCCAGCAGCTTAGCGCTTTGGGGGAATGAGCAGTTCTTC. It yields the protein CASSLALWGNEQFF.

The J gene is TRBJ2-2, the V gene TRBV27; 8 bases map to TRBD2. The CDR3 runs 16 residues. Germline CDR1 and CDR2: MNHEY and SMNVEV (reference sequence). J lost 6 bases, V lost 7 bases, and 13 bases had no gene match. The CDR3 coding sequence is TGTGCCAGCACCTCAAGGGGACCGCGGGGGGCCGGGGAGCTGTTTTTT. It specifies CASTSRGPRGAGELFF.

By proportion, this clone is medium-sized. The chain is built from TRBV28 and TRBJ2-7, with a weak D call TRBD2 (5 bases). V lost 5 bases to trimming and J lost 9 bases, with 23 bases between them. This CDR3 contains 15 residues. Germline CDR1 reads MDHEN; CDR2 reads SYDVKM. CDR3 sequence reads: CASSPSTRGRQGQYF. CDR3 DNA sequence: TGTGCCAGCAGTCCATCGACACGAGGGCGTCAAGGGCAGTACTTC.